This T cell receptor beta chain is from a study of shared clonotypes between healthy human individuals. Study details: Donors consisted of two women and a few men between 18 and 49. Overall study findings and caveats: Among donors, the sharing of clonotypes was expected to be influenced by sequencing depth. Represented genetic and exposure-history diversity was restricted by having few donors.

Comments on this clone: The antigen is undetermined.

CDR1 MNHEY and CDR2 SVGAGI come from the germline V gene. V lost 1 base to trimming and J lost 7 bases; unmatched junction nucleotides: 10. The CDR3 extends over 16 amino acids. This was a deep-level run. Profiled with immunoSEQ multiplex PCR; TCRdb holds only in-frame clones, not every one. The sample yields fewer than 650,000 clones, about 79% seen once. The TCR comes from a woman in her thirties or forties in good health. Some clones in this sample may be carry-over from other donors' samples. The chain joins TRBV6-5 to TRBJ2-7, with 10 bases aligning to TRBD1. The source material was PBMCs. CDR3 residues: CASSYYRGTGVEEQYF. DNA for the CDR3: TGTGCCAGCAGTTACTATCGGGGGACAGGGGTCGAAGAGCAGTACTTC.